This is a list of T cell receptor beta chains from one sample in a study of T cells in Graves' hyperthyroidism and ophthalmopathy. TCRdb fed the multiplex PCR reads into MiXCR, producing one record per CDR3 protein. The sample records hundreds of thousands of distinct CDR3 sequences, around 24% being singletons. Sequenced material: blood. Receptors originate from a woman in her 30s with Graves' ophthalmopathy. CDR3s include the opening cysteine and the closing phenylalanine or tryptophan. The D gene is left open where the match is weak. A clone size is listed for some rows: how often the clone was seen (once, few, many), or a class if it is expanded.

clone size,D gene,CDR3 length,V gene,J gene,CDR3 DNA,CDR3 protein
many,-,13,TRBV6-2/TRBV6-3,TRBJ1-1,TGTGCCAGCAGCACTCATAGAAACACTGAAGCTTTCTTT,CASSTHRNTEAFF
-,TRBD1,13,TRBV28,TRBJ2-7,TGTGCCAGCAGCCTGGGACAGGGGATCGAGCAGTACTTC,CASSLGQGIEQYF
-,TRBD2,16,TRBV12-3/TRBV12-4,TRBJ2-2,TGTGCCAGCGCCTCAGGGACTAGCGGCGCAACCGGGGAGCTGTTTTTT,CASASGTSGATGELFF
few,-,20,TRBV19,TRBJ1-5,TGTGCCAGTAGTATAGCCCCGACGCGGGGGTGGGGGGGTAGCAATCAGCCCCAGCATTTT,CASSIAPTRGWGGSNQPQHF
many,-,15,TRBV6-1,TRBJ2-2,TGTGCCAGCAGTGAAGGCTCCGTCGGGATCGGGGAGCTGTTTTTT,CASSEGSVGIGELFF
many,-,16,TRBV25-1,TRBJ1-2,TGTGCCAGCAGTGAGTCGCCGGGAGGCCAGCTTTTTAGCTACACCTTC,CASSESPGGQLFSYTF
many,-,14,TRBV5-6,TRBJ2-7,TGTGCCAGCAGCTTAAAACAGGGTTTCCACGAGCAGTACTTC,CASSLKQGFHEQYF
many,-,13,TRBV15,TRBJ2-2,TGTGCCACCAGCAGGAGTTTTACCGGGGAGCTGTTTTTT,CATSRSFTGELFF
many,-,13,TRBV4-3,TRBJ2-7,TGCGCCAGCAGCCAAAGTCCCGGTTGGGAGCAGTACTTC,CASSQSPGWEQYF
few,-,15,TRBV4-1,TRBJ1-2,TGCGCCAGCAGCCAACACCCGGCTGCAGGGGCAGACTACACCTTC,CASSQHPAAGADYTF
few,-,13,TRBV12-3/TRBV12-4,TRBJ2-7,TGTGCCAGCAGTCTTCTAGGGAGGAACGAGCAGTACTTC,CASSLLGRNEQYF
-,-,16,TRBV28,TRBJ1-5,TGTGCCAGCAGCTTCGACGGGGGGCTTCGCACTCAGCCCCAGCATTTT,CASSFDGGLRTQPQHF
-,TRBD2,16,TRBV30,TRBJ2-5,TGTGCCTGGAGTGAGGCTAGCGGGGTCCGACAAGAGACCCAGTACTTC,CAWSEASGVRQETQYF
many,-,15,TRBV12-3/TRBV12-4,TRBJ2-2,TGTGCCAGCAGTTTTCCTGGGTTCGAAGCCGGGGAGCTGTTTTTT,CASSFPGFEAGELFF
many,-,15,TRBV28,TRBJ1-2,TGTGCCAGCAGTTTTGCTATCGGGGGCAGCTATGGCTACACCTTC,CASSFAIGGSYGYTF
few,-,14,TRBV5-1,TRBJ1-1,TGCGCCAGCAGCTTGGCCTTTCGAGACACTGAAGCTTTCTTT,CASSLAFRDTEAFF
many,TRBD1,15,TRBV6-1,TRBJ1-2,TGTGCCAGTTCGTCAGGGGGCATCTATAACTATGGCTACACCTTC,CASSSGGIYNYGYTF
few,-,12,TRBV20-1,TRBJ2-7,TGCAGTGCTAGGGGATCAGCCTACGAGCAGTACTTC,CSARGSAYEQYF
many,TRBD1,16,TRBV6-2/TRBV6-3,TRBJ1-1,TGTGCCAGCAGTTACCAGCAAGGGACAGGGAACACTGAAGCTTTCTTT,CASSYQQGTGNTEAFF
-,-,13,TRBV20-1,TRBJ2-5,TGCAGTGCGCACAGGGCTGGGGCGGCGACCCAGTACTTC,CSAHRAGAATQYF
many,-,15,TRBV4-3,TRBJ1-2,TGCGCCAGCAGCCAAGTGGCCTACGCTAACTATGGCTACACCTTC,CASSQVAYANYGYTF
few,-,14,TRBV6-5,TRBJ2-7,TGTGCCAGCAGTTACTCGATTCAGTGGTACGAGCAGTACTTC,CASSYSIQWYEQYF
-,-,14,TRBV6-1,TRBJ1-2,TGTGCCAGCAGTGAAGCCGGGGAGGGCTATGGCTACACCTTC,CASSEAGEGYGYTF
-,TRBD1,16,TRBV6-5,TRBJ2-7,TGTGCCAGCAGTTACTGGGACAGGGCCGGATCCTACGAGCAGTACTTC,CASSYWDRAGSYEQYF
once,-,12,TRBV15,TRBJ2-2,TGTGCCACCAGCAGCAGGGCCGGGGAGCTGTTTTTT,CATSSRAGELFF
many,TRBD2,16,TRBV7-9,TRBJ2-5,TGTGCCAGCAGCCCCATGGGACTAGCGGGGCAAGAGACCCAGTACTTC,CASSPMGLAGQETQYF
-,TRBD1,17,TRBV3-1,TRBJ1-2,TGTGCCAGCAGCCAAGATCGCCGGGACAGGGGCCACTATGGCTACACCTTC,CASSQDRRDRGHYGYTF
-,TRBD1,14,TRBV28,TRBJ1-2,TGTGCCAGCAGAGACCGGGACAGGGGGCGAGGCTACACCTTC,CASRDRDRGRGYTF
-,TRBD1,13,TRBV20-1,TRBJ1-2,TGCAGTGCTAGAATGGACAGGGGATATGGCTACACCTTC,CSARMDRGYGYTF
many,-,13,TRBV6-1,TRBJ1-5,TGTGCCAGCCCCCGGGACACCAATCAGCCCCAGCATTTT,CASPRDTNQPQHF
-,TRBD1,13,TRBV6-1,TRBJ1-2,TGTGCCAGCAAGGGGACAGGGACCTATGGCTACACCTTC,CASKGTGTYGYTF
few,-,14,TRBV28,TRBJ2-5,TGTGCCAGCAGTTGGGCTAGCGTTATCAGAGCCCAGTACTTC,CASSWASVIRAQYF
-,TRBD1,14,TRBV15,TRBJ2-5,TGTGCCACCAGCGTGCGACAGGGAAAAGAGACCCAGTACTTC,CATSVRQGKETQYF
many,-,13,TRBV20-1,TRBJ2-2,TGCAGTGCCCCGACTTCTGAGACCGGGGAGCTGTTTTTT,CSAPTSETGELFF
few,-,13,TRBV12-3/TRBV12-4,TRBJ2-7,TGTGCCAGCAGTTTAGCCCTTGACTTCATCGGGAGCTTC,CASSLALDFIGSF
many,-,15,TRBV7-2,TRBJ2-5,TGTGCCAGCAGCCCGCCGCGGTACGGGGTGGAGACCCAGTACTTC,CASSPPRYGVETQYF
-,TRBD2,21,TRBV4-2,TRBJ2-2,TGTGCCAGCAGCCACCCCCCCTTAAGGAGCGGGGGCCGACCTAACACCGGGGAGCTGTTTTTT,CASSHPPLRSGGRPNTGELFF
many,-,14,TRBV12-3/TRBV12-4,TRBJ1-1,TGTGCCAGCAGACGAGACAGGCGGATTGGGGAAGCTTTCTTT,CASRRDRRIGEAFF
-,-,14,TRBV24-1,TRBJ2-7,TGTGCCACCAGTGACCGAACGGGGCGGAACGAGCAGTACTTC,CATSDRTGRNEQYF
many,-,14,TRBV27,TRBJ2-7,TGTGCCAGCAGATCGTGGGGGCCCAACTACGAGCAGTACTTC,CASRSWGPNYEQYF
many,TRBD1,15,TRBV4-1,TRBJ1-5,TGCGCCAGCAGCCTAGACGGACAGGGGAATCAGCCCCAGCATTTT,CASSLDGQGNQPQHF
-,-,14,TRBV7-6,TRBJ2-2,TGTGCCACCTCCCGGGCTGCGAACACCGGGGAGCTGTTTTTT,CATSRAANTGELFF
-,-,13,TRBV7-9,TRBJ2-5,TGTGCCACCCGGCCCGGGGCGGCAGAGACCCAGTACTTC,CATRPGAAETQYF
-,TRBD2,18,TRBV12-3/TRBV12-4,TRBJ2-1,TGTGCCAGCAGTTTAGAGGGGTTAGCGGGGGGCCCCAACAATGAGCAGTTCTTC,CASSLEGLAGGPNNEQFF
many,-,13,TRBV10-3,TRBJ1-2,TGTGCCATCAGTGACAGAATTTCCTATGGCTACACCTTC,CAISDRISYGYTF